This paragraph reports one T cell receptor beta chain. The protocol was immunoSEQ multiplex PCR, while the TCRdb copy is restricted to in-frame clones and leaves out a portion. The sample contains around 190,000 clones, 80% to 90% of which appear only once. These data are taken from a study of cytomegalovirus exposure and HLA in healthy donors. From germline, CDR1 is LNHDA and CDR2 SQIVND (reference sequence). The CDR3 is made up of 14 amino acids. V was pared by 4 bases and J by 0 bases, with 7 bases between. The sequenced material came from PBMCs. The genes are TRBV19 and TRBJ1-5, with D unclear. This TCR derives from a woman aged 25 to 39 in good health and CMV-seronegative. CDR3 amino acids: CASSRAYSNQPQHF. The CDR3, as DNA: TGTGCCAGTAGTAGAGCTTATAGCAATCAGCCCCAGCATTTT.